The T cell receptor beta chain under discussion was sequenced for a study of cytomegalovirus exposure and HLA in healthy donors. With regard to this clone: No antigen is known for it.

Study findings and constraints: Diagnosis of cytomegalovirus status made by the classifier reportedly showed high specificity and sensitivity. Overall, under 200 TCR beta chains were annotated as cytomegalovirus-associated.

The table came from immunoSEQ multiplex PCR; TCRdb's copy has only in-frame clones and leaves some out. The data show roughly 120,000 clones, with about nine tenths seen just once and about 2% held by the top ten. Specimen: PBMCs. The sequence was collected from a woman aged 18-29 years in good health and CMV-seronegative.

CDR3 DNA sequence: TGTGCCAGCAGCCCTTCGCCCAATCGCGATGAGCAGTTCTTC. This encodes CASSPSPNRDEQFF. V and J are TRBV7-3 and TRBJ2-1, with no clear D. V lost 5 bases to trimming and J lost 8 bases, with 16 bases between them. Germline values: CDR1 SGHTA, CDR2 FQGTGA. CDR3 length: 14 amino acids.